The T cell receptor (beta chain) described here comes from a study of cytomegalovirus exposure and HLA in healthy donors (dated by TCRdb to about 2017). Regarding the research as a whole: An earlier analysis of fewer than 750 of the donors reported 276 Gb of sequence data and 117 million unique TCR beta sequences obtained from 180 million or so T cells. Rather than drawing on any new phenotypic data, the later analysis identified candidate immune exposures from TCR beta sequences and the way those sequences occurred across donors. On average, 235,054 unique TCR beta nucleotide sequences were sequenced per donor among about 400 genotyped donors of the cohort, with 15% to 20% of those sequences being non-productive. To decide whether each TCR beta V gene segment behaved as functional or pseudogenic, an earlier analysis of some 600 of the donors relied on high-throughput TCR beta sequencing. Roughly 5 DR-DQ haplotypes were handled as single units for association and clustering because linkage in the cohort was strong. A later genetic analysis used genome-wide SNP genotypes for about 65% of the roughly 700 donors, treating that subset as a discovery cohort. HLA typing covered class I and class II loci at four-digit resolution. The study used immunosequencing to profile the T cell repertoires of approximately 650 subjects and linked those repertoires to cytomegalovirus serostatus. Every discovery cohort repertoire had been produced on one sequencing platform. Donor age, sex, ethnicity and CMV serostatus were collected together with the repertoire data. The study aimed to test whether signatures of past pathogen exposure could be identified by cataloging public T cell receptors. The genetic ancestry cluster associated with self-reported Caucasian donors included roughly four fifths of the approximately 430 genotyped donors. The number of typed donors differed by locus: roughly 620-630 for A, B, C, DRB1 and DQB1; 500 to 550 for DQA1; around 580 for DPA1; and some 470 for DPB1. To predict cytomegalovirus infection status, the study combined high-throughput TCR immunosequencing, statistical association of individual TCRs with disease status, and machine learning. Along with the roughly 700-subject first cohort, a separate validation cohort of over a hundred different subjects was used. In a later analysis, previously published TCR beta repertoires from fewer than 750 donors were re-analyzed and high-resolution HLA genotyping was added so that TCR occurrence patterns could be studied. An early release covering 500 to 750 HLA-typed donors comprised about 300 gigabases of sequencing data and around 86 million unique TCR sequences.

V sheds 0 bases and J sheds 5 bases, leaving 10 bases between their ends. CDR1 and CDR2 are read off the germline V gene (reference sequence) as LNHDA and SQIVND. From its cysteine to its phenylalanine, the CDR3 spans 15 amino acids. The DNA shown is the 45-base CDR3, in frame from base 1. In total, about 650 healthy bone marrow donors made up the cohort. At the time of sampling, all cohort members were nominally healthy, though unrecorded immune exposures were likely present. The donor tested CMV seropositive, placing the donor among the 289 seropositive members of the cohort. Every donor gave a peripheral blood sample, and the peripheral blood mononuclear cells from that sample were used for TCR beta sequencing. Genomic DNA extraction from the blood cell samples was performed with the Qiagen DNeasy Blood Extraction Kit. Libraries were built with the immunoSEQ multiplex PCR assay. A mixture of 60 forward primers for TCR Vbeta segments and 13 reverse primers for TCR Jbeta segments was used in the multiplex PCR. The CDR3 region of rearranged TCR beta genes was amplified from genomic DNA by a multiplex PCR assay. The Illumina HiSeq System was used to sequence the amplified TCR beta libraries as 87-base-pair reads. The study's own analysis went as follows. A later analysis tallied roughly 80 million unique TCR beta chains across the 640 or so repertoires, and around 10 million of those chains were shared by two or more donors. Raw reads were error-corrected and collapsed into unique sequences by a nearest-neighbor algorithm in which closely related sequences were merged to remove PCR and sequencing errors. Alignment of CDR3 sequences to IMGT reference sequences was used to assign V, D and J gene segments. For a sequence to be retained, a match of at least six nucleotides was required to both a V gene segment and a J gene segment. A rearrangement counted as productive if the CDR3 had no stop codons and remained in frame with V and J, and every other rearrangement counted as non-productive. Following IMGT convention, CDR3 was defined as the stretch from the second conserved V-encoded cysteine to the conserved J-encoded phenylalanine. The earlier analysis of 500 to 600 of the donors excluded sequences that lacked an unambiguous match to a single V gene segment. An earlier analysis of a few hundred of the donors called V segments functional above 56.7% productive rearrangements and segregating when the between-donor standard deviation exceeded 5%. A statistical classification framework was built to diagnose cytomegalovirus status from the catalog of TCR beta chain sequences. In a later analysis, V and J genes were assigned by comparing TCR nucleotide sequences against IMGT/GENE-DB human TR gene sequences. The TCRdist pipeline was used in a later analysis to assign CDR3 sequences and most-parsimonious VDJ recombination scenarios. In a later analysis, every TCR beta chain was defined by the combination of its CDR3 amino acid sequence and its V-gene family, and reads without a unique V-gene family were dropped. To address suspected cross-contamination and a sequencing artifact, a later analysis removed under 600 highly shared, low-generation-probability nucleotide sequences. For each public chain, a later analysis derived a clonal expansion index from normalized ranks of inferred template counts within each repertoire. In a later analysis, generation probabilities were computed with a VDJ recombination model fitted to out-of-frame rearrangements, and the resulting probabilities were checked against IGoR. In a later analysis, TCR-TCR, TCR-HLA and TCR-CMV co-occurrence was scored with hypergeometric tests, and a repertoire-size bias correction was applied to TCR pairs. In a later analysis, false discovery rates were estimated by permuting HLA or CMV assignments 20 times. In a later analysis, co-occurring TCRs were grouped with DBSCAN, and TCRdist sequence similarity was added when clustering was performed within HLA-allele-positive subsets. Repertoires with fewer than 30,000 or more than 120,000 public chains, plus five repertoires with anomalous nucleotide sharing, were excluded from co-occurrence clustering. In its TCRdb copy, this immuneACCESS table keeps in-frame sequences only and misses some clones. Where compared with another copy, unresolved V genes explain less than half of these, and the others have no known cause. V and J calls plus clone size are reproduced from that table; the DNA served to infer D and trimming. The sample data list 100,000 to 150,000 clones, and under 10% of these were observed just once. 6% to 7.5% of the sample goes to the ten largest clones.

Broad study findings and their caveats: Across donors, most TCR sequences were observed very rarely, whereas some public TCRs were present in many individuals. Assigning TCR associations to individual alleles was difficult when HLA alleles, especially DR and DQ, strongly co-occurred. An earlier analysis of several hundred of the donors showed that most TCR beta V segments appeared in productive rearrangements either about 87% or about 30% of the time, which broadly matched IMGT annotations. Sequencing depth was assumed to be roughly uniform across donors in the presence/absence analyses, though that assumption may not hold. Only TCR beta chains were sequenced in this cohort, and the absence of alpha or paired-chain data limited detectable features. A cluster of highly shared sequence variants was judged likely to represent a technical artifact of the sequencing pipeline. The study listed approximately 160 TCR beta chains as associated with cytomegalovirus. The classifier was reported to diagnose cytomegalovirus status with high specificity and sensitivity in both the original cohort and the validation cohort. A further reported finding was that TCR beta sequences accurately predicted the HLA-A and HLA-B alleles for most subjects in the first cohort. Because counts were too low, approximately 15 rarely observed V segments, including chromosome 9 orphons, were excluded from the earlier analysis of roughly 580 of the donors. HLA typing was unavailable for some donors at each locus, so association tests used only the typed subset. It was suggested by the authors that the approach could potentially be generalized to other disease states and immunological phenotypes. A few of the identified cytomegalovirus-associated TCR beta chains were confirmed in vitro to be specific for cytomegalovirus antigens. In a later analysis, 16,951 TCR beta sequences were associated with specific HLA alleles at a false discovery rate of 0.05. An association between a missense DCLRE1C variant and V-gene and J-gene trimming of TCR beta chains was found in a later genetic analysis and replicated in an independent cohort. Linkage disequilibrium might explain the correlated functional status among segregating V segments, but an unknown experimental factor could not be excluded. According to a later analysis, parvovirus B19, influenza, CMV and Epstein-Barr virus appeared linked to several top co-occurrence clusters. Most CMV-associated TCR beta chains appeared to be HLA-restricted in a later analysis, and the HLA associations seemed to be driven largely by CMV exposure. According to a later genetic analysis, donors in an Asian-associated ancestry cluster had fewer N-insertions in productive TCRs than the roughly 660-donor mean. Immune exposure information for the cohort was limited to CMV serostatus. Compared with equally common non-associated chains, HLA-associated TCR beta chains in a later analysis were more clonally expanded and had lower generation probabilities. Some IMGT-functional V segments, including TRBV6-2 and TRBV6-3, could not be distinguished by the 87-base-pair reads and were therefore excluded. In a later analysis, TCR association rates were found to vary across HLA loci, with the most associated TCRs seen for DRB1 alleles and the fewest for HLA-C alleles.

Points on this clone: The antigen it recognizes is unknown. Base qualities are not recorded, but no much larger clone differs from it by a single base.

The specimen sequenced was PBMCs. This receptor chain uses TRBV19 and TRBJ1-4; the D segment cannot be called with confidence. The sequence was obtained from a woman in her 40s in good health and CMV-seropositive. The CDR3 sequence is CASSIDGGGNEKLFF. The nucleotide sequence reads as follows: TGTGCCAGTAGTATAGATGGAGGCGGCAATGAAAAACTGTTTTTT.